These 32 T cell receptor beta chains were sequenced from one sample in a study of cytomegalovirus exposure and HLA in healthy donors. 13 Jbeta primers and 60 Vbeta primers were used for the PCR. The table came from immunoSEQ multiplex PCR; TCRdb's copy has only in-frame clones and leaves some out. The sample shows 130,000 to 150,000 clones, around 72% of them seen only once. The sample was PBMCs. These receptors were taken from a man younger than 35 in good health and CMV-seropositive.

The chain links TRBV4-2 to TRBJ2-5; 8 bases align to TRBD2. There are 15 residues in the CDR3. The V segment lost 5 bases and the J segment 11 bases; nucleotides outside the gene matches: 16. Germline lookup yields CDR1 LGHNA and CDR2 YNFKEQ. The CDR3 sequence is CASSWREREIEEQYF. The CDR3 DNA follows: TGTGCCAGCAGCTGGCGGGAGCGGGAGATAGAAGAGCAGTACTTC.

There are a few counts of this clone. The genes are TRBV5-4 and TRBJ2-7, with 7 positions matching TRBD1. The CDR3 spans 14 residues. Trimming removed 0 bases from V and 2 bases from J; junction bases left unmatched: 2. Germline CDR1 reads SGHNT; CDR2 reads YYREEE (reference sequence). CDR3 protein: CASSLDRGPYEQYF. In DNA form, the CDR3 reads TGTGCCAGCAGCTTGGATAGGGGGCCCTACGAGCAGTACTTC.

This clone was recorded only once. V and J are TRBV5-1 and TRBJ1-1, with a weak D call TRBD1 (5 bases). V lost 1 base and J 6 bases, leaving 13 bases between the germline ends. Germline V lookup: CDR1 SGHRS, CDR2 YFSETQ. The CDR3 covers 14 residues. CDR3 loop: CASSLNPGQAEAFF. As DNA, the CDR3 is TGCGCCAGCAGCTTGAACCCAGGGCAAGCTGAAGCTTTCTTT.

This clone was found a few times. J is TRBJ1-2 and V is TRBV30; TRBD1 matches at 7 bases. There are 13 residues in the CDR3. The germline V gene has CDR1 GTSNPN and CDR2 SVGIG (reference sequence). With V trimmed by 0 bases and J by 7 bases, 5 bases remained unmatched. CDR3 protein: CAWSVKGAPGYTF. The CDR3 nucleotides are TGTGCCTGGAGTGTGAAGGGGGCGCCTGGCTACACCTTC.

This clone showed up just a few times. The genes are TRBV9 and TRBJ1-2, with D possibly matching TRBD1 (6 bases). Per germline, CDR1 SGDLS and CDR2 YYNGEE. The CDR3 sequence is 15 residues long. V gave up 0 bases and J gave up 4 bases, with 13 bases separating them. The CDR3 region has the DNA TGTGCCAGCAGCGTAGGATCGGCAGGGGTCTATGGCTACACCTTC. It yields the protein CASSVGSAGVYGYTF.

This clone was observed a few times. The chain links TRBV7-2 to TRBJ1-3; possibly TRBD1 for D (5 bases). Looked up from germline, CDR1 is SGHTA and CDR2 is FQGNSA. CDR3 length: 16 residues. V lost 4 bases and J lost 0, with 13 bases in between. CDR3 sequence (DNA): TGTGCCAGCAGCTACAGGTCTGCCCACTCTGGAAACACCATATATTTT. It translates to CASSYRSAHSGNTIYF.

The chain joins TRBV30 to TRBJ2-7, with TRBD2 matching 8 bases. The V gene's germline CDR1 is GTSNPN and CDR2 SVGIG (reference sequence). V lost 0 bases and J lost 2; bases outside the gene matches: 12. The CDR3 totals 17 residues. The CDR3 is CAWSVPASGWTTYEQYF. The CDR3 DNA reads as TGTGCCTGGAGTGTACCGGCTAGCGGGTGGACGACCTACGAGCAGTACTTC.

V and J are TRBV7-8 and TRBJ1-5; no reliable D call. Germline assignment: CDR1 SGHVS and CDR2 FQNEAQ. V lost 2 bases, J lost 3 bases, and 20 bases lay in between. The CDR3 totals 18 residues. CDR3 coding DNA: TGTGCCAGCAGCTTAAGCCCCTTCAAGGGAGAGGACAATCAGCCCCAGCATTTT. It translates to CASSLSPFKGEDNQPQHF.

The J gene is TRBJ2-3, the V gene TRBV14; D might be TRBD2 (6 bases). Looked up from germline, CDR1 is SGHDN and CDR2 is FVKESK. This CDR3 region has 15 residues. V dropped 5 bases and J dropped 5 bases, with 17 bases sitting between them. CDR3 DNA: TGTGCCAGCAGCGGGCCGGGGGTTCGTTTAGATACGCAGTATTTT. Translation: CASSGPGVRLDTQYF.

CDR3 sequence (DNA): TGTGCCAGCAGCTTGGGGGACAACCCCTCCTACGAGCAGTACTTC. Translation: CASSLGDNPSYEQYF. This chain connects TRBV5-6 to TRBJ2-7; weak D call: TRBD1 (6 bases). CDR3 size: 15 residues. The germline V and J ends were trimmed by 0 bases and 0 bases, with 10 bases remaining between them. The germline CDR1 and CDR2 sequences are SGHDT and YYEEEE.

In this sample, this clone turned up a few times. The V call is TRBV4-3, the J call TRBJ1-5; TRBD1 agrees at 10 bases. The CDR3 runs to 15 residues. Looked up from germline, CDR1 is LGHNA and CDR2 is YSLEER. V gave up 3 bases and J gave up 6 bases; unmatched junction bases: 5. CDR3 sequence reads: CASSQGTGAGQPQHF. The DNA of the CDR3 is TGCGCCAGCAGCCAGGGGACAGGGGCGGGTCAGCCCCAGCATTTT.

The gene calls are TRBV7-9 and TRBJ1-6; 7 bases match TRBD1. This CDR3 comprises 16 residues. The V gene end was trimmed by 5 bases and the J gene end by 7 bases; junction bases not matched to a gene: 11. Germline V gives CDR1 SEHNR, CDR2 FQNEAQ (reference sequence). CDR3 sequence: CASSPQGGRANSPLHF. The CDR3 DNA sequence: TGTGCCAGCAGCCCCCAGGGGGGACGGGCAAATTCACCCCTCCACTTT.

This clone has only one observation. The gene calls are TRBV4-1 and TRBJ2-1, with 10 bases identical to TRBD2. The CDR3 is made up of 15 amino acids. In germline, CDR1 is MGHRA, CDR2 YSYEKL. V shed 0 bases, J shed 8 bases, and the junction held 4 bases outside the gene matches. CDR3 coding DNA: TGCGCCAGCAGCCAAGATACTAGCGGGATCTATGAGCAGTTCTTC. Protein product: CASSQDTSGIYEQFF.

In nucleotides, the CDR3 is TGCGCCAGCAGCTTGGATCTGACAGTGAGTGCTTTCTTT. It specifies CASSLDLTVSAFF. This chain uses TRBV5-1 with TRBJ1-1; weak D call: TRBD1 (5 bases). V lost 0 bases to trimming and J lost 11 bases, with 14 bases between them. CDR1 is SGHRS and CDR2 is YFSETQ in the germline V gene. This CDR3 spans 13 amino acids.

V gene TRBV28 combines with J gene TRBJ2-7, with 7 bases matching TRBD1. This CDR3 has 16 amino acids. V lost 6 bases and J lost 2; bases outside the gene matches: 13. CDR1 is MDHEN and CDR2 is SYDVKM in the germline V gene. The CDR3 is CASSPRQGKSPYEQYF. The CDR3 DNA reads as TGTGCCAGCAGCCCACGACAGGGAAAGTCCCCCTACGAGCAGTACTTC.

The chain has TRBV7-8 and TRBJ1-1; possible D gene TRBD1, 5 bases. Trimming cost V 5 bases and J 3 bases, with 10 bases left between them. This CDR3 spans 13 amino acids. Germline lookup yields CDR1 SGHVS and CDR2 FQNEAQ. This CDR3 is CASSVIQDTEAFF. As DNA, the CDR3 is TGTGCCAGCAGCGTGATACAGGACACTGAAGCTTTCTTT.

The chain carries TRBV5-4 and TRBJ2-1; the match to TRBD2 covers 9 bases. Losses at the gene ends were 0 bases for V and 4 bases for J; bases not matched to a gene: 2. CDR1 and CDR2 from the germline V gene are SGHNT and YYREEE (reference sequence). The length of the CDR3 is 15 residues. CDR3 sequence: CASSLDSGRYNEQFF. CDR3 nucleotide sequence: TGTGCCAGCAGCTTGGACAGCGGGAGGTACAATGAGCAGTTCTTC.

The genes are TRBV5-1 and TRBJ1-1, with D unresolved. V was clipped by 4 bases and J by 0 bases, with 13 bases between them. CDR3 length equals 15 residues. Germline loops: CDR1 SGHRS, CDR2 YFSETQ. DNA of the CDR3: TGCGCCAGCAGCCTGGGCGGCCCTATGAACACTGAAGCTTTCTTT. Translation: CASSLGGPMNTEAFF. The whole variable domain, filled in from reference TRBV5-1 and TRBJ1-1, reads KAGVTQTPRYLIKTRGQQVTLSCSPISGHRSVSWYQQTPGQGLQFLFEYFSETQRNKGNFPGRFSGRQFSNSRSEMNVSTLELGDSALYLCASSLGGPMNTEAFFGQGTRLTVV.

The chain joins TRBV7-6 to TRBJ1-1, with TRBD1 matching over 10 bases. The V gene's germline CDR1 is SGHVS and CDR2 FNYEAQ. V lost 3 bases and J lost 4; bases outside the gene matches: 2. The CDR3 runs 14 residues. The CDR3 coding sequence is TGTGCCAGCAGCTTGGGACAGGGGTTCACTGAAGCTTTCTTT. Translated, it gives CASSLGQGFTEAFF. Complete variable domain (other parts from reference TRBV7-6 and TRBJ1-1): GAGVSQSPRYKVTKRGQDVALRCDPISGHVSLYWYRQALGQGPEFLTYFNYEAQQDKSGLPNDRFSAERPEGSISTLTIQRTEQRDSAMYRCASSLGQGFTEAFFGQGTRLTVV.

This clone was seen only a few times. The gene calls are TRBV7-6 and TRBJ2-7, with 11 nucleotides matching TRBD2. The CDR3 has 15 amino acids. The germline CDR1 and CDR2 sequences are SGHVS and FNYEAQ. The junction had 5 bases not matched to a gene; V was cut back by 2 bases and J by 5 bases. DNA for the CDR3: TGTGCCAGCAGCTTAATCGGGACTAGCGGCGACGAGCAGTACTTC. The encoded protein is CASSLIGTSGDEQYF.

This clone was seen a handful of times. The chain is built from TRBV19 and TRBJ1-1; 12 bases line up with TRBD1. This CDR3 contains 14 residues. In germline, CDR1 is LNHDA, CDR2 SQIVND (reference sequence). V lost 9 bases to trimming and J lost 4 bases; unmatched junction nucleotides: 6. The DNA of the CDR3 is TGTGCCAGCTCCGGGGACAGGGGGCTCACTGAAGCTTTCTTT. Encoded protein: CASSGDRGLTEAFF.

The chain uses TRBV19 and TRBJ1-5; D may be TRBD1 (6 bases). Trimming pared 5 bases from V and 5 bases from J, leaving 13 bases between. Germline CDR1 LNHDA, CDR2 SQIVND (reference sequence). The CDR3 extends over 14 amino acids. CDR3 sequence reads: CASSEGGGHQPQHF. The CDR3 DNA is TGTGCCAGTAGTGAGGGGGGGGGACATCAGCCCCAGCATTTT.

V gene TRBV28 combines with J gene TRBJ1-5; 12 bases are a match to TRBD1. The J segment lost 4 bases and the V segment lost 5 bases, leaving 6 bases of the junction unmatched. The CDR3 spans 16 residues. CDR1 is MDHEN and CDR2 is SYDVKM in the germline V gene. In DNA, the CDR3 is TGTGCCAGCAGTCGCGGGGACAGGGGGCCGAATCAGCCCCAGCATTTT. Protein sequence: CASSRGDRGPNQPQHF.

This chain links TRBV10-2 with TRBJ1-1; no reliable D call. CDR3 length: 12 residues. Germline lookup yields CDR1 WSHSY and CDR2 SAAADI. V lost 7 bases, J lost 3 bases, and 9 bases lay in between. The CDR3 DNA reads TGCGCCAGCACTGGTGGGCACACTGAAGCTTTCTTT. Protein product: CASTGGHTEAFF.

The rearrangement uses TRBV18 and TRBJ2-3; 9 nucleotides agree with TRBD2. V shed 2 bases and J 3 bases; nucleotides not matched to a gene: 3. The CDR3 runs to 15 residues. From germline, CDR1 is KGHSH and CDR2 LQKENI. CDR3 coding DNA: TGTGCCAGCTCACCATACAGCGGGAGGACAGATACGCAGTATTTT. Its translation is CASSPYSGRTDTQYF.

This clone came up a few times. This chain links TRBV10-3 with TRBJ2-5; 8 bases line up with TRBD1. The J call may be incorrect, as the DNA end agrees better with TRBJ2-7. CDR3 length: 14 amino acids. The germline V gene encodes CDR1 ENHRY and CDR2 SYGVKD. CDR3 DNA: TGTGCCATCAGCCCCCAGGGGGCGGACTACGAGCAGTACTTC. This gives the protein CAISPQGADYEQYF.

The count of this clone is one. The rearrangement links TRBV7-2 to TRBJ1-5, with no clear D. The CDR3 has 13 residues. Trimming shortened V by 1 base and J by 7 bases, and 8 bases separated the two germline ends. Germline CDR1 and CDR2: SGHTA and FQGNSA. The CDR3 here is CASSLDRSQPQHF. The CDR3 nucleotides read TGTGCCAGCAGCTTAGATAGGAGCCAGCCCCAGCATTTT.

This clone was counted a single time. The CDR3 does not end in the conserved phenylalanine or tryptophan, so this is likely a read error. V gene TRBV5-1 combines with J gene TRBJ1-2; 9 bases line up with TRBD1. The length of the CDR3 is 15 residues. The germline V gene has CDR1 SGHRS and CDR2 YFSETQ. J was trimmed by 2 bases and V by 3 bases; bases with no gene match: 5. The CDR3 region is CASSSTGTGNYGYTV. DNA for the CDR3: TGCGCCAGCAGCTCTACCGGGACAGGGAACTATGGCTACACCGTC.

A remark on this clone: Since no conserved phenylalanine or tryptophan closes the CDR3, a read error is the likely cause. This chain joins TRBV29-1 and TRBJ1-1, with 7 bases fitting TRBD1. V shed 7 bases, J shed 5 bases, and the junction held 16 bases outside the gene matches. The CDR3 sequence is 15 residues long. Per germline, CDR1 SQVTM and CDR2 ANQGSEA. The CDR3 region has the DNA TGCAGCGCGATACGGGAGGGGGCGCGGAGGACTGAAGCTTTCCTT. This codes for CSAIREGARRTEAFL.

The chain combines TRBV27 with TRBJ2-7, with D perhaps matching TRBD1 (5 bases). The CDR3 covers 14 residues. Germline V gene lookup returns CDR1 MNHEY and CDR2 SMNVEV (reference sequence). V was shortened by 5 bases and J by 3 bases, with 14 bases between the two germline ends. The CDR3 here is CASSTRVRYYEQYF. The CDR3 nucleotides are TGTGCCAGCAGTACCAGGGTACGGTACTACGAGCAGTACTTC.

CDR3 sequence reads: CASSRGYNEQFF. DNA of the CDR3: TGTGCCAGCAGTAGGGGGTACAATGAGCAGTTCTTC. This rearrangement joins TRBV2 to TRBJ2-1, with D perhaps matching TRBD1 (6 bases). The CDR3 is 12 residues long. The V and J ends lost 5 bases and 4 bases respectively, with 6 bases between them. In germline, CDR1 is SNHLY, CDR2 FYNNEI.

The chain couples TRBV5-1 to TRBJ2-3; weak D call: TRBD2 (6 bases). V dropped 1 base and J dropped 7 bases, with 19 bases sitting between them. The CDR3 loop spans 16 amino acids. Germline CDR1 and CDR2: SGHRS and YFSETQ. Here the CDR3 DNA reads TGCGCCAGCAGCTTGCAGTGGCCGCCGGGACTTTATACGCAGTATTTT. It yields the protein CASSLQWPPGLYTQYF.